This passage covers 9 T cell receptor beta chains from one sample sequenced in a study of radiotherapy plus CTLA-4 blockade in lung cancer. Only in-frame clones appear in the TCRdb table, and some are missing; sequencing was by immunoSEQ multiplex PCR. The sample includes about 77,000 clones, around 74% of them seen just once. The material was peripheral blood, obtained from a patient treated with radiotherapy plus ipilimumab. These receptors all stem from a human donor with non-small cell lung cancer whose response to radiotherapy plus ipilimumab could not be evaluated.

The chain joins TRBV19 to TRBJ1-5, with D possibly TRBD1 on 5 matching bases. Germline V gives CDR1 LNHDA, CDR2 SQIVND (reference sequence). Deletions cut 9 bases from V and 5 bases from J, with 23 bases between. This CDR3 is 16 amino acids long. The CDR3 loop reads CASGVGGERRHQPQHF. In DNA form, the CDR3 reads TGTGCCAGCGGCGTTGGGGGGGAGCGGCGGCATCAGCCCCAGCATTTT.

CDR3 DNA sequence: TGTGCCAGTAGTAGGACTAGCGGAACCGGATGGACGGTCCCCGAGACCCAGTACTTC. This gives the protein CASSRTSGTGWTVPETQYF. The chain joins TRBV19 to TRBJ2-5; 10 bases agree with TRBD2. Germline lookup yields CDR1 LNHDA and CDR2 SQIVND (reference sequence). V trimming: 4 bases; J trimming: 5 bases; junction bases outside the gene matches: 19. The CDR3 totals 19 residues.

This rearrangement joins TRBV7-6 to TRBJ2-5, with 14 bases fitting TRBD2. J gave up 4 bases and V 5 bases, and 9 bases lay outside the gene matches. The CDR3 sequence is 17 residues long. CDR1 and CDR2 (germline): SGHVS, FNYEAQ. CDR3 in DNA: TGTGCCAGCAGCCCGACGACTAGCGGGGGGGCCGGAGAGACCCAGTACTTC. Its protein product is CASSPTTSGGAGETQYF.

The CDR3, as DNA: TGTGCCAGCAGCTTGGACAGTGATGAGCAGTTCTTC. This encodes CASSLDSDEQFF. The chain combines TRBV5-5 with TRBJ2-1; D is unresolved. Trimming cost V 0 bases and J 8 bases, with 6 bases left between them. The CDR3 extends over 12 amino acids. Germline CDR1 reads SGHKS; CDR2 reads YYEKEE (reference sequence).

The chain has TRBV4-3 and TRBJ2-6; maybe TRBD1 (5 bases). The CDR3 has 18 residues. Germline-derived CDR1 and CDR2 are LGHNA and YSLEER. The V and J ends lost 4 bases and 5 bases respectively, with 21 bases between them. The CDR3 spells CASSLGASLNPRANVLTF. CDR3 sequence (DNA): TGCGCCAGCAGCCTAGGGGCCAGTCTGAACCCGAGGGCCAACGTCCTGACTTTC.

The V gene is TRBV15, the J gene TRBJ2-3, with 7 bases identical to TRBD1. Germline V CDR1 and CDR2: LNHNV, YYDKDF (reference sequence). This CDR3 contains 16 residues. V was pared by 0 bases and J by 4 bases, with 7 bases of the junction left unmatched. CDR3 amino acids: CATSRDEGGAADTQYF. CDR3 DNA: TGTGCCACCAGCAGAGATGAAGGGGGCGCGGCAGATACGCAGTATTTT.

CDR3 in DNA: TGTGCCAGTAGTATACCCATGCAGGGCCGAACTGAAGCTTTCTTT. This translates into CASSIPMQGRTEAFF. The chain links TRBV19 to TRBJ1-1, with D possibly being TRBD1 (5 bases). Germline CDR1 is LNHDA and CDR2 is SQIVND (reference sequence). The CDR3 has 15 residues. Trimming removed 2 bases from V and 5 bases from J, with 15 bases in between.

The chain's CDR3 is CSAGQGLNIQYF. CDR3 coding DNA: TGCAGCGCCGGACAGGGCTTAAACATTCAGTACTTC. The rearrangement joins TRBV29-1 to TRBJ2-4; 8 bases align to TRBD1. CDR1 and CDR2 (germline): SQVTM, ANQGSEA. V dropped 7 bases and J dropped 6; count of bases not matched to a gene: 5. The length of the CDR3 is 12 residues.

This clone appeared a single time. The CDR3 loop is CASSLKGYIVGDSKGTIPYEQYF. As DNA, the CDR3 is TGTGCCAGCAGTTTAAAGGGTTATATTGTGGGGGACTCAAAAGGGACCATACCCTACGAGCAGTACTTC. The chain links TRBV28 to TRBJ2-7; D possibly corresponds to TRBD2 (6 bases). The CDR3 has 23 residues. Between the trimmed V and J ends, which lost 2 bases and 2 bases, there was a span of 37 bases. The germline V gene encodes CDR1 MDHEN and CDR2 SYDVKM.